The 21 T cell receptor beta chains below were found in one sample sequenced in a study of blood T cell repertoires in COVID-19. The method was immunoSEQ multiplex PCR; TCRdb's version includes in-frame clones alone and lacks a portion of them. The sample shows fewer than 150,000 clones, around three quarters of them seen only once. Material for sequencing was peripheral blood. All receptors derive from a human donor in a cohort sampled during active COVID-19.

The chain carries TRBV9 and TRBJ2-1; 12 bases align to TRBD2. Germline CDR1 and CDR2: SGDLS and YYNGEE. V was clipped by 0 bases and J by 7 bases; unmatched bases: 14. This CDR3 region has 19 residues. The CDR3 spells CASSVVGLAGSPLRNEQFF. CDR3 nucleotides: TGTGCCAGCAGCGTAGTAGGACTAGCGGGGTCCCCTCTTAGGAATGAGCAGTTCTTC.

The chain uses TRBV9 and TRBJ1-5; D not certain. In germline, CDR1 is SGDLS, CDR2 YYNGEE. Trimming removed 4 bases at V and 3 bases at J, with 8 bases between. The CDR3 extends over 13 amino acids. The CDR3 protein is CASSRELNQPQHF. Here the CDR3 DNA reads TGTGCCAGCAGCAGGGAGCTCAATCAGCCCCAGCATTTT.

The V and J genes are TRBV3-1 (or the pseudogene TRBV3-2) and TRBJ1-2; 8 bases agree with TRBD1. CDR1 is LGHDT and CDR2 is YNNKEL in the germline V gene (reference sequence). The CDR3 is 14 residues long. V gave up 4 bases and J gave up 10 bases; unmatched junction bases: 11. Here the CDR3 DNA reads TGTGCCAGCAGCCCATTCTCAGGGGGCAGGGACTACACCTTC. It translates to CASSPFSGGRDYTF.

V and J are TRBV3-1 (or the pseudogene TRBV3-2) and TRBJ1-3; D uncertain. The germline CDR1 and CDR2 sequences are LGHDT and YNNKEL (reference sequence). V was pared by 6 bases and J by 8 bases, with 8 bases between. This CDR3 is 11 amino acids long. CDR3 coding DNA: TGTGCCAGCAGTCTCGAGGACACCATATATTTT. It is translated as CASSLEDTIYF.

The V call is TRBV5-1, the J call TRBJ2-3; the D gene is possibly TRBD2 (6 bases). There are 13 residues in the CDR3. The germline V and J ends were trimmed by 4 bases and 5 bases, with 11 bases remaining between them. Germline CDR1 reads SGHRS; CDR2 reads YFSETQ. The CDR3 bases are TGCGCCAGCAGCACCTTAGCGGAAGATACGCAGTATTTT. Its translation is CASSTLAEDTQYF.

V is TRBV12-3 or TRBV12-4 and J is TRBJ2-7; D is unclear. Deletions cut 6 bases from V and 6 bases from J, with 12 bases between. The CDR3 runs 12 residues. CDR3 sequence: CASSRVFGEQYF. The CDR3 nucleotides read TGTGCCAGCAGCCGGGTGTTTGGCGAGCAGTACTTC.

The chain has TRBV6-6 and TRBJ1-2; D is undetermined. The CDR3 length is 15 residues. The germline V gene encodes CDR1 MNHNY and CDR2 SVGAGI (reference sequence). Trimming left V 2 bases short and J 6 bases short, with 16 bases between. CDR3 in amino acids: CASSYKGVELDGYTF. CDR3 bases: TGTGCCAGCAGTTACAAAGGCGTCGAACTAGATGGCTACACCTTC.

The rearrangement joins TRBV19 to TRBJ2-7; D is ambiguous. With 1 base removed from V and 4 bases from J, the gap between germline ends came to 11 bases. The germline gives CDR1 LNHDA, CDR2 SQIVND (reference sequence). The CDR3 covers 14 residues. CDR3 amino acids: CASSIGPGRYEQYF. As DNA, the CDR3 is TGTGCCAGTAGTATAGGGCCGGGTAGGTACGAGCAGTACTTC.

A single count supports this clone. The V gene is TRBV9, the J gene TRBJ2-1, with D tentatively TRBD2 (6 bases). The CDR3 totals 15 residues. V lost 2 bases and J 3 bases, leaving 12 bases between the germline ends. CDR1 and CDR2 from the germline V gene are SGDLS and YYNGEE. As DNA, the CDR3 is TGTGCCAGCAGCGTCCTGGGGGGTGTCTACAATGAGCAGTTCTTC. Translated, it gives CASSVLGGVYNEQFF.

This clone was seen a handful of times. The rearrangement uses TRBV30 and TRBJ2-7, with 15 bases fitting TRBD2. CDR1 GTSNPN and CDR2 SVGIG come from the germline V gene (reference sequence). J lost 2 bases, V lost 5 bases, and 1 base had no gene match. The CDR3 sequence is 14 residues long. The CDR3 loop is CAWGTSGGPYEQYF. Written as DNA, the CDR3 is TGTGCCTGGGGGACTAGCGGGGGGCCCTACGAGCAGTACTTC. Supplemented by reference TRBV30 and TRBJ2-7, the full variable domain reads SQTIHQWPATLVQPVGSPLSLECTVEGTSNPNLYWYRQAAGRGLQLLFYSVGIGQISSEVPQNLSASRPQDRQFILSSKKLLLSDSGFYLCAWGTSGGPYEQYFGPGTRLTVT.

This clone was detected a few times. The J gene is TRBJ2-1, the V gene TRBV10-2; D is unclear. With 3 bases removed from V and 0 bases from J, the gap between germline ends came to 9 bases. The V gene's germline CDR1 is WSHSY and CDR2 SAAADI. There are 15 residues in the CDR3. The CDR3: CASSDFPGSYNEQFF. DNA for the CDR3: TGCGCCAGCAGTGACTTCCCGGGCTCCTACAATGAGCAGTTCTTC.

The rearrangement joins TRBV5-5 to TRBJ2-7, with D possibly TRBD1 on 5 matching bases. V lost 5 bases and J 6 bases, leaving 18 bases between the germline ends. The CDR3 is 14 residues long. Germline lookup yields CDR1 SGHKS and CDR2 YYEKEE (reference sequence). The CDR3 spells CASRQFTGIAEQYF. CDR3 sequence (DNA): TGTGCCAGCAGACAATTCACAGGAATCGCCGAGCAGTACTTC.

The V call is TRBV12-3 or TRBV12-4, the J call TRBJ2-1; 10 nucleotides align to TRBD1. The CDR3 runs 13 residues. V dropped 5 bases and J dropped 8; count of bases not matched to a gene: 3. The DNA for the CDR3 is TGTGCCAGCAGTCGGACAGGGGGGGATGAGCAGTTCTTC. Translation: CASSRTGGDEQFF.

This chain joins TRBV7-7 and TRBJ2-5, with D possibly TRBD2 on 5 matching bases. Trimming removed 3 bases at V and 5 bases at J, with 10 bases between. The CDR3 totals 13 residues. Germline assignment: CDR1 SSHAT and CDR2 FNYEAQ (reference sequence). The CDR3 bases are TGTGCCAGCAGCTTTAACTCGGGGGAGACCCAGTACTTC. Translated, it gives CASSFNSGETQYF.

The CDR3 coding sequence is TGTGCCACAGACAGGGCTTCTAATGAAAAACTGTTTTTT. Amino acid sequence: CATDRASNEKLFF. The gene calls are TRBV24-1 and TRBJ1-4; 7 bases match TRBD1. The CDR3 is 13 residues long. Germline V gene data show CDR1 as KGHDR and CDR2 as SFDVKD. Losses at the gene ends were 10 bases for V and 3 bases for J; bases not matched to a gene: 4.

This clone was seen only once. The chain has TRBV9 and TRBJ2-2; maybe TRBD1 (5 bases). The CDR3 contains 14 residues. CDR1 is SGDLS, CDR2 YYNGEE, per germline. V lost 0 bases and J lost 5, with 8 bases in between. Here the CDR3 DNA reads TGTGCCAGCAGCGTAGTCAGGGAAACCGGGGAGCTGTTTTTT. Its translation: CASSVVRETGELFF.

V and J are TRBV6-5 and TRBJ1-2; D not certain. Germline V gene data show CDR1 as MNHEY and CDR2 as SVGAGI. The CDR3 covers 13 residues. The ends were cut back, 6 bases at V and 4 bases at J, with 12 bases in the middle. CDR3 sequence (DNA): TGTGCCAGCAGGAGGGAGGCGAGCTATGGCTACACCTTC. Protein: CASRREASYGYTF.

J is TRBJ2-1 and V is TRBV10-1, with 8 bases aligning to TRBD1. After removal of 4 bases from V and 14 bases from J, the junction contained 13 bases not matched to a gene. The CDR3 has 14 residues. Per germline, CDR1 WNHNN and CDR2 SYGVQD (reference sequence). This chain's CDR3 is CASSARTGTVGEFF. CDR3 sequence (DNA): TGCGCCAGCAGTGCCCGGACAGGGACAGTCGGCGAGTTCTTC.

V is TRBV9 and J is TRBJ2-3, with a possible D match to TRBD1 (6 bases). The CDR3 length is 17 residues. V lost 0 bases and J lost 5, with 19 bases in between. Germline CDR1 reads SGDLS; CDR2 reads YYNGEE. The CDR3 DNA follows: TGTGCCAGCAGCGTAGTAGGCGGCGGCAGGGGATTAGATACGCAGTATTTT. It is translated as CASSVVGGGRGLDTQYF.

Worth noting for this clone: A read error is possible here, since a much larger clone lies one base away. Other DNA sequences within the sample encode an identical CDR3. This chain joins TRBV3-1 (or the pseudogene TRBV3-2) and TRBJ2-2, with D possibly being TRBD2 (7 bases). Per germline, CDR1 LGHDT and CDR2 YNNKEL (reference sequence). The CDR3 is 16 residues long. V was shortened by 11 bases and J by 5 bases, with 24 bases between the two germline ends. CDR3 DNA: TGTGCCCCCAGCCATGGGGGCGGGGGACGTACCGGGGAGCTGTTTTTT. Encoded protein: CAPSHGGGGRTGELFF.

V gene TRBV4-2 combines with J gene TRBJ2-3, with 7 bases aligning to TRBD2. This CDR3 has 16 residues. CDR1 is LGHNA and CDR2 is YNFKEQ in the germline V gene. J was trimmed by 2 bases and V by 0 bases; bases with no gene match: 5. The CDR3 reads CASSQEASGFTDTQYF. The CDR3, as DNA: TGTGCCAGCAGCCAAGAGGCTAGCGGATTCACAGATACGCAGTATTTT.